The 13 T cell receptor beta chains below come from one sample, sequenced in a study of blood T cell repertoires in COVID-19. The table came from immunoSEQ multiplex PCR; TCRdb's copy has only in-frame clones and leaves some out. The data contain some 300,000 clones, approximately 89% of them singletons. The sequencing sample was made of PBMCs or T cells enriched from blood (not recorded which). The source is a woman under 40 who had recovered from COVID-19.

The chain uses TRBV25-1 and TRBJ1-1, with TRBD1 matching 7 bases. V was pared by 6 bases and J by 0 bases, with 4 bases of the junction left unmatched. Germline CDR1 MGHDK, CDR2 SYGVNS. The CDR3 is 14 amino acids. CDR3 DNA: TGTGCCAGCAGCCGACAGGGAATGAACACTGAAGCTTTCTTT. It translates to CASSRQGMNTEAFF.

This clone was seen only a few times. The chain employs TRBV6-1 and TRBJ2-3; 10 nucleotides match TRBD2. V trimming: 4 bases; J trimming: 0 bases; junction bases outside the gene matches: 7. In germline, CDR1 is MNHNS, CDR2 SASEGT. The length of the CDR3 is 17 residues. As DNA, the CDR3 is TGTGCCAGCAGTGGGGGGATAGCGGGAGGTAGCACAGATACGCAGTATTTT. As protein: CASSGGIAGGSTDTQYF.

DNA of the CDR3: TGCGCCAGCAGCCAAGTCCGAGCTAGCGCCTCCGATACGCAGTATTTT. It is translated as CASSQVRASASDTQYF. V is TRBV4-1 and J is TRBJ2-3, with D possibly being TRBD2 (6 bases). CDR3 length equals 16 residues. The V end lost 1 base, the J end lost 6 bases, and 17 bases lay between the germline ends. Germline CDR1 and CDR2: MGHRA and YSYEKL.

The V call is TRBV18, the J call TRBJ2-1; TRBD1 aligns across 10 bases. The CDR3 length is 11 residues. Germline CDR1 reads KGHSH; CDR2 reads LQKENI. V shed 3 bases, J shed 14 bases, and the junction held 1 base outside the gene matches. DNA for the CDR3: TGTGCCAGCTCACCTGGACAGGGGGAGTTCTTC. Its protein is CASSPGQGEFF.

The rearrangement joins TRBV6-5 to TRBJ1-2, with 10 bases lining up with TRBD1. CDR3 length equals 14 residues. Germline V CDR1 and CDR2: MNHEY, SVGAGI. With 7 bases clipped from V and 6 bases from J, the junction kept 8 bases outside the gene matches. The DNA for the CDR3 is TGTGCCAGCATTACCCCGGGACAGGGGAATGGCTACACCTTC. Its translation: CASITPGQGNGYTF.

This chain joins TRBV4-1 and TRBJ2-3; D is ambiguous. Trimming took off 1 base at V and 3 bases at J, with 5 bases between the two ends. Germline-derived CDR1 and CDR2 are MGHRA and YSYEKL. The CDR3 sequence is 13 residues long. CDR3: CASSQVNTDTQYF. In DNA form, the CDR3 reads TGCGCCAGCAGCCAAGTTAATACAGATACGCAGTATTTT.

This chain links TRBV10-3 with TRBJ2-3, with 10 bases identical to TRBD1. Trimming at V came to 3 bases and at J to 4 bases, leaving 7 bases not matched to a gene. Germline loops: CDR1 ENHRY, CDR2 SYGVKD. CDR3 length: 16 amino acids. The CDR3 is CAISDPGQGSADTQYF. Here the CDR3 DNA reads TGTGCCATCAGTGATCCGGGACAGGGGTCGGCAGATACGCAGTATTTT.

The CDR3 DNA follows: TGCGCCAGCAGCTTTTCAAGCGGGAGGGCCTTCATGTCAGATACGCAGTATTTT. Protein product: CASSFSSGRAFMSDTQYF. This chain links TRBV5-1 with TRBJ2-3; 10 positions match TRBD2. The CDR3 is 18 amino acids. Germline lookup yields CDR1 SGHRS and CDR2 YFSETQ. V lost 2 bases to trimming and J lost 4 bases; unmatched junction nucleotides: 13.

This chain joins TRBV7-3 and TRBJ2-5; tentatively, D is TRBD1 (6 bases). The V end lost 2 bases, the J end lost 5 bases, and 27 bases lay between the germline ends. Germline V gene data show CDR1 as SGHTA and CDR2 as FQGTGA. The CDR3 length is 19 residues. The CDR3 nucleotides are TGTGCCAGCAGCTTAGGTCGGCTGGCGGGCAGGGGTCGTCAGGAGACCCAGTACTTC. Translating gives CASSLGRLAGRGRQETQYF.

V gene TRBV19 combines with J gene TRBJ1-5; weak D call: TRBD1 (6 bases). CDR3 size: 15 residues. Between the trimmed V and J ends, which lost 5 bases and 0 bases, there was a span of 11 bases. Germline loops: CDR1 LNHDA, CDR2 SQIVND (reference sequence). Here the CDR3 DNA reads TGTGCCAGTAGTGAAACGACAGGTAGCAATCAGCCCCAGCATTTT. Its protein product is CASSETTGSNQPQHF.

This rearrangement joins TRBV29-1 to TRBJ1-1; TRBD1 agrees at 7 bases. CDR1 is SQVTM, CDR2 ANQGSEA, per germline. The V gene end was trimmed by 8 bases and the J gene end by 1 base; junction bases not matched to a gene: 7. The CDR3 is made up of 13 amino acids. Written as DNA, the CDR3 is TGCAGCCTAGCACAGGGGCAGAACACTGAAGCTTTCTTT. Encoded protein: CSLAQGQNTEAFF.

This clone came up once. The J gene is TRBJ2-6, the V gene TRBV5-4, with 7 nucleotides matching TRBD1. Germline V gene lookup returns CDR1 SGHNT and CDR2 YYREEE (reference sequence). With V trimmed by 4 bases and J by 0 bases, 7 bases remained unmatched. The CDR3 is 17 amino acids. Here the CDR3 reads CASSRSNRGSGANVLTF. For the CDR3, the DNA is TGTGCCAGCAGCCGATCAAACAGGGGCTCTGGGGCCAACGTCCTGACTTTC.

CDR3: CASSPSPWDRIYEQYF. The CDR3 DNA reads as TGTGCCAGCAGCCCTTCTCCGTGGGACAGAATTTACGAGCAGTACTTC. This chain joins TRBV6-2 or TRBV6-3 and TRBJ2-7; 7 positions match TRBD1. V was clipped by 6 bases and J by 4 bases; unmatched bases: 15. The CDR3 runs to 16 residues. Germline V gene lookup returns CDR1 MNHEY and CDR2 SVGEGT.